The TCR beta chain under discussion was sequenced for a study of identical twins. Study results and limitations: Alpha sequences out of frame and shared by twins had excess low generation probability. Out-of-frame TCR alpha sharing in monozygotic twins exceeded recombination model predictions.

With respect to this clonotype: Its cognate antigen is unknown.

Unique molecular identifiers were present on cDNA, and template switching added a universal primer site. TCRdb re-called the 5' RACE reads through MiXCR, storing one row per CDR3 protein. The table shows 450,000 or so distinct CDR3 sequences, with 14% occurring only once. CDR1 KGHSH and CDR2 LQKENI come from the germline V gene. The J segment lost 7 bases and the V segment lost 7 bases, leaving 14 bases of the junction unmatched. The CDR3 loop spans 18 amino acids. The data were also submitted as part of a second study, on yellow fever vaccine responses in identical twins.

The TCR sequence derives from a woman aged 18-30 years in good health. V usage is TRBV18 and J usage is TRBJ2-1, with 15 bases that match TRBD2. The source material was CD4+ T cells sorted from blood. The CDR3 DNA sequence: TGTGCCAGCTTATGGACTAGCGGGGGGGCGGCCTTAAATAATGAGCAGTTCTTC. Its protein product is CASLWTSGGAALNNEQFF.